This TCR beta chain was found in a study of high-grade serous ovarian cancer treatment subgroups. Across the study: Each sample yielded on average around 7,000 unique TCR beta rearrangements from around 14,000 reads.

Profiling relied on immunoSEQ multiplex PCR, and the TCRdb table lists in-frame clones only, not all of them. This repertoire shows 18,000 or so clones, about 75% found once; its top ten account for 5% to 7%. Findings and limits, study-wide: Different patients shared almost no repertoire; same-patient tumors shared about 0.11 to 0.85.

Tumor samples were obtained before definitive surgery or chemotherapy. Note on this clone: Its matching antigen is unknown.

Germline V gene sequence: CDR1 SGHRS, CDR2 YFSETQ. The ends were cut back, 4 bases at V and 5 bases at J, with 16 bases in the middle. This CDR3 contains 14 residues. The receptor was derived from a human donor with high-grade serous ovarian cancer. The chain links TRBV5-1 to TRBJ2-7, with D perhaps matching TRBD1 (5 bases). Sequenced input: tumor tissue. The CDR3 is CASSDPQGSNEQYF. The CDR3 bases are TGCGCCAGCAGCGATCCCCAGGGATCGAACGAGCAGTACTTC.